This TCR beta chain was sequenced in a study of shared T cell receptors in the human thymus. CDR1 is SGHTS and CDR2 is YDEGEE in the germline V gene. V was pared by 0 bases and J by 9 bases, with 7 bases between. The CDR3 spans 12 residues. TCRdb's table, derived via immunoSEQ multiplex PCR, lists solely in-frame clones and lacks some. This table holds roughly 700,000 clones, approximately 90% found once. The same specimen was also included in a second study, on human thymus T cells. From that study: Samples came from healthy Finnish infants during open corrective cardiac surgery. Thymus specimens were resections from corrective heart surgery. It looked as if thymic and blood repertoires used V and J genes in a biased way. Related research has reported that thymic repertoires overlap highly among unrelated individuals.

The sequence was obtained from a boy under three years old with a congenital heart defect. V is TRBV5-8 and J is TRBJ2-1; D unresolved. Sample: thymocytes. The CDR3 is CASSLGASEQFF. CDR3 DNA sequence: TGTGCCAGCAGCTTGGGGGCAAGTGAGCAGTTCTTC.